The 2 T cell receptor beta chains listed next were all sequenced from one sample in a study of blood T cell repertoires in COVID-19. The repertoire was sequenced with immunoSEQ multiplex PCR; TCRdb's copy has only in-frame clones and lacks some. The table has about 30,000 clones, approximately 67% seen once. What was sequenced was peripheral blood. The receptors were sampled from a human donor in a cohort sampled during active COVID-19.

The table lists this clone with a few counts. This chain uses TRBV12-3 or TRBV12-4 with TRBJ1-2, with D unresolved. The CDR3 runs to 12 residues. With 2 bases removed from V and 6 bases from J, the gap between germline ends came to 7 bases. CDR3 region: CASSLMGHGYTF. CDR3 nucleotides: TGTGCCAGCAGTTTAATGGGCCATGGCTACACCTTC.

The genes are TRBV5-1 and TRBJ2-7; D is undetermined. The CDR3 covers 16 residues. In germline, CDR1 is SGHRS, CDR2 YFSETQ. The V gene lost 4 bases and the J gene lost 5 bases, with 22 bases spanning the gap. The CDR3 sequence: CASSPVVTAIRHEQYF. Written as DNA, the CDR3 is TGCGCCAGCAGCCCGGTGGTCACAGCCATCCGCCACGAGCAGTACTTC.